What follows are 24 T cell receptor beta chains derived from one specimen sequenced in a study of Ad26.COV2.S vaccination and SARS-CoV-2 variants. Treatment indicated: approximately 18 received Ad26.COV2.S at low or high dose, single or two shots; 5 received placebo; per-sample allocation not given. Each sample was drawn 63 days after the first injection (of vaccine or placebo). Profiled with immunoSEQ multiplex PCR; TCRdb holds only in-frame clones, not every one. This table has fewer than 400,000 clones, about nine tenths appearing once. The sample here was peripheral blood, taken in a trial of Ad26.COV2.S vaccine versus placebo. The receptors were sampled from a person between 18 and 59 years old who received the Ad26.COV2.S COVID-19 vaccine or a placebo.

CDR3 sequence (DNA): TGTGCCAGCAGCTTGGATCGCCGATCCTCTGGAAACACCATATATTTT. Translation gives CASSLDRRSSGNTIYF. The V call is TRBV5-6, the J call TRBJ1-3, with D uncertain. Germline values: CDR1 SGHDT, CDR2 YYEEEE. Trimming took 0 bases from V and 0 from J, leaving 10 bases between them. The CDR3 spans 16 residues.

The genes are TRBV4-1 and TRBJ1-5; 7 bases agree with TRBD1. The CDR3 is 17 residues long. Losses at the gene ends were 0 bases for V and 4 bases for J; bases not matched to a gene: 9. CDR1 and CDR2 (germline): MGHRA, YSYEKL. CDR3 bases: TGCGCCAGCAGCCAAGATCCTCGGACAGGAAGAAATCAGCCCCAGCATTTT. Translation: CASSQDPRTGRNQPQHF.

This rearrangement joins TRBV7-9 to TRBJ2-2; 8 bases match TRBD1. After removal of 5 bases from V and 1 base from J, the junction contained 6 bases not matched to a gene. The V gene's germline CDR1 is SEHNR and CDR2 FQNEAQ (reference sequence). This CDR3 spans 16 amino acids. The CDR3 DNA reads TGTGCCAGCAGCCCATCTGGGACAGGGAACACCGGGGAGCTGTTTTTT. As protein: CASSPSGTGNTGELFF. Full variable domain (outside the CDR3, taken from reference TRBV7-9 and TRBJ2-2): DTGVSQNPRHKITKRGQNVTFRCDPISEHNRLYWYRQTLGQGPEFLTYFQNEAQLEKSRLLSDRFSAERPKGSFSTLEIQRTEQGDSAMYLCASSPSGTGNTGELFFGEGSRLTVL.

The chain carries TRBV6-6 and TRBJ1-2, with a weak D call TRBD1 (5 bases). V lost 5 bases to trimming and J lost 2 bases, with 18 bases between them. Germline assignment: CDR1 MNHNY and CDR2 SVGAGI (reference sequence). This CDR3 contains 16 residues. This chain's CDR3 is CASSRSRDPGNYGYTF. Written as DNA, the CDR3 is TGTGCCAGCAGTCGAAGCCGGGACCCGGGGAACTATGGCTACACCTTC.

The chain joins TRBV7-9 to TRBJ2-3, with unresolved D. V was shortened by 5 bases and J by 0 bases, with 15 bases between the two germline ends. Germline CDR1 is SEHNR and CDR2 is FQNEAQ (reference sequence). CDR3 size: 16 residues. CDR3 DNA: TGTGCCAGCAGCCTCCCTTCTTACCCTAGCACAGATACGCAGTATTTT. This codes for CASSLPSYPSTDTQYF. Variable domain in full (rest from reference TRBV7-9 and TRBJ2-3): DTGVSQNPRHKITKRGQNVTFRCDPISEHNRLYWYRQTLGQGPEFLTYFQNEAQLEKSRLLSDRFSAERPKGSFSTLEIQRTEQGDSAMYLCASSLPSYPSTDTQYFGPGTRLTVL.

This clone was observed a single time. The gene calls are TRBV5-4 and TRBJ2-5, with D unclear. The CDR3 has 14 amino acids. V lost 1 base and J 1 base, leaving 8 bases between the germline ends. CDR1 and CDR2 (germline): SGHNT, YYREEE (reference sequence). CDR3 coding DNA: TGTGCCAGCAGCTTGAAATCCCTCCAAGAGACCCAGTACTTC. Protein: CASSLKSLQETQYF.

The table lists this clone with a count of one. This chain joins TRBV6-5 and TRBJ1-1; possible D gene TRBD1, 6 bases. This CDR3 region has 13 residues. The germline V and J ends were trimmed by 4 bases and 6 bases, with 12 bases remaining between them. Per the germline V gene, CDR1 is MNHEY and CDR2 is SVGAGI. The CDR3 here is CASSLAGAAEAFF. DNA of the CDR3: TGTGCCAGCAGTTTAGCAGGGGCGGCTGAAGCTTTCTTT.

Worth noting for this clone: At the DNA level, this CDR3 is encoded by other sequences in the same sample as well. The chain joins TRBV4-3 to TRBJ2-5; 11 positions agree with TRBD1. The ends lost 4 bases at V and 3 bases at J; junction bases unmatched: 7. This CDR3 has 16 amino acids. From germline, CDR1 is LGHNA and CDR2 YSLEER. CDR3 amino acids: CASSPGTGGVEETQYF. DNA for the CDR3: TGCGCCAGCAGCCCCGGGACAGGGGGTGTCGAAGAGACCCAGTACTTC.

This rearrangement joins TRBV6-2 or TRBV6-3 to TRBJ2-1; D unclear. The germline V and J ends were trimmed by 5 bases and 8 bases, with 7 bases remaining between them. CDR1 MNHEY and CDR2 SVGEGT come from the germline V gene. This CDR3 contains 11 residues. The CDR3 nucleotides read TGTGCCAGCAGTAAGTTCGATGAGCAGTTCTTC. As protein: CASSKFDEQFF.

V gene TRBV9 combines with J gene TRBJ2-3; D is possibly TRBD1 (6 bases). V shed 3 bases and J shed 4 bases, with 18 bases lying between them. Looked up from germline, CDR1 is SGDLS and CDR2 is YYNGEE. The CDR3 sequence is 16 residues long. The CDR3: CASSAKGGNGPDTQYF. CDR3 bases: TGTGCCAGCAGCGCGAAAGGGGGAAATGGGCCAGATACGCAGTATTTT. Variable domain in full (rest from reference TRBV9 and TRBJ2-3): DSGVTQTPKHLITATGQRVTLRCSPRSGDLSVYWYQQSLDQGLQFLIQYYNGEERAKGNILERFSAQQFPDLHSELNLSSLELGDSALYFCASSAKGGNGPDTQYFGPGTRLTVL.

In nucleotides, the CDR3 is TGTGCCAGTAGCTCGCTCTACCGGGACAGGGAGGCAGATACGCAGTATTTT. It yields the protein CASSSLYRDREADTQYF. The chain is built from TRBV19 and TRBJ2-3; 9 bases map to TRBD1. The CDR3 is 17 residues long. Germline CDR1 and CDR2: LNHDA and SQIVND (reference sequence). Trimming cost V 6 bases and J 4 bases; bases outside gene matches: 14.

The chain carries TRBV27 and TRBJ1-1; D is unresolved. V was trimmed by 11 bases and J by 0 bases, leaving 16 bases between them. The CDR3 is 14 amino acids. In germline, CDR1 is MNHEY, CDR2 SMNVEV (reference sequence). This CDR3 is CAVRPHLLNTEAFF. CDR3 coding DNA: TGTGCCGTCCGACCTCACCTCCTGAACACTGAAGCTTTCTTT.

The rearrangement joins TRBV21-1 to TRBJ1-5; TRBD1, the table's D call, lacks a check against the DNA. TRBV21-1 is shown as a pseudogene. The CDR3 has 16 amino acids. CDR3 in amino acids: CASNNRYRVHRQPQHF. CDR3 coding DNA: TGTGCCAGCAACAATCGGTACAGGGTACATCGTCAGCCCCAGCATTTT.

The chain employs TRBV5-8 and TRBJ1-2, with a weak D call TRBD1 (6 bases). V shed 2 bases and J shed 6 bases, with 11 bases lying between them. CDR3 length equals 13 residues. The germline V gene encodes CDR1 SGHTS and CDR2 YDEGEE. CDR3 protein: CASSFGQGNGYTF. The CDR3 DNA is TGTGCCAGCAGCTTTGGCCAGGGGAATGGCTACACCTTC.

The chain carries TRBV4-3 and TRBJ2-7; no clear D gene. Germline CDR1 and CDR2: LGHNA and YSLEER. The V end lost 4 bases, the J end lost 0 bases, and 16 bases lay between the germline ends. There are 16 residues in the CDR3. The CDR3 sequence: CASSPPSVTSSYEQYV. The CDR3 DNA is TGCGCCAGCAGCCCGCCGAGCGTGACGAGCTCCTACGAGCAGTACGTC.

The chain carries TRBV7-9 and TRBJ1-1; D remains ambiguous. The V end was cut by 5 bases, the J end by 5 bases, with 9 bases between. The CDR3 has 12 residues. The germline V gene has CDR1 SEHNR and CDR2 FQNEAQ (reference sequence). The CDR3 reads CASSTRETEAFF. The CDR3, as DNA: TGTGCCAGCAGCACGAGGGAGACTGAAGCTTTCTTT.

This chain links TRBV30 with TRBJ2-2; TRBD2 matches at 10 bases. V lost 4 bases and J lost 6; bases outside the gene matches: 5. Germline V CDR1 and CDR2: GTSNPN, SVGIG (reference sequence). The length of the CDR3 is 14 residues. The CDR3 DNA is TGTGCCTGGATCCCGGGACTAGCGTCCGGGGAGCTGTTTTTT. This gives the protein CAWIPGLASGELFF.

V is TRBV3-1 (or the pseudogene TRBV3-2) and J is TRBJ2-3, with D unresolved. The length of the CDR3 is 14 residues. CDR1 is LGHDT and CDR2 is YNNKEL in the germline V gene (reference sequence). The V end lost 2 bases, the J end lost 0 bases, and 6 bases lay between the germline ends. In DNA form, the CDR3 reads TGTGCCAGCAGCCAAAGTGTAAGCACAGATACGCAGTATTTT. Protein: CASSQSVSTDTQYF.

V is TRBV12-3 or TRBV12-4 and J is TRBJ2-3; D tentatively reads TRBD1 or TRBD2 (5 bases each). The V gene lost 9 bases and the J gene lost 2 bases, with 12 bases spanning the gap. The CDR3 contains 13 residues. CDR3 bases: TGTGCCAGTCAAACCGGGGCCACAGATACGCAGTATTTT. Encoded protein: CASQTGATDTQYF.

The V gene is TRBV30, the J gene TRBJ1-2; D perhaps matches TRBD1 (5 bases). The V end was cut by 3 bases, the J end by 3 bases, with 8 bases between. The CDR3 is 12 amino acids. Germline V gene data show CDR1 as GTSNPN and CDR2 as SVGIG (reference sequence). The CDR3: CAWRGRDYGYTF. CDR3 nucleotide sequence: TGTGCCTGGAGGGGCAGGGACTATGGCTACACCTTC.

V usage is TRBV6-1 and J usage is TRBJ1-5; 8 nucleotides agree with TRBD1. Unmatched junction bases numbered 9, after V lost 4 bases and J lost 4 bases. In germline, CDR1 is MNHNS, CDR2 SASEGT. The CDR3 runs to 16 residues. The CDR3: CASSGEGTGGNQPQHF. CDR3 DNA: TGTGCCAGCAGTGGGGAGGGGACAGGCGGGAATCAGCCCCAGCATTTT.

The chain employs TRBV6-5 and TRBJ1-6; no firm D call. The CDR3 runs to 15 residues. V dropped 0 bases and J dropped 12 bases, with 15 bases sitting between them. Germline V gene data show CDR1 as MNHEY and CDR2 as SVGAGI. Here the CDR3 reads CASSYSPAVGLPLHF. CDR3 bases: TGTGCCAGCAGTTACTCCCCGGCAGTTGGGTTACCCCTCCACTTT.

V gene TRBV6-5 combines with J gene TRBJ2-6, with D possibly being TRBD1 (5 bases). The CDR3 loop spans 15 amino acids. Germline V gives CDR1 MNHEY, CDR2 SVGAGI. V lost 7 bases and J 1 base, leaving 11 bases between the germline ends. The DNA for the CDR3 is TGTGCCAGCATGGGCCCAGGGTCTGGGGCCAACGTCCTGACTTTC. Protein: CASMGPGSGANVLTF.

This rearrangement joins TRBV3-1 (or the pseudogene TRBV3-2) to TRBJ2-1, with 12 bases matching TRBD2. With V trimmed by 4 bases and J by 8 bases, 3 bases remained unmatched. CDR1 is LGHDT, CDR2 YNNKEL, per germline (reference sequence). This CDR3 has 14 residues. CDR3 protein: CASSLTSGRHEQFF. CDR3 coding DNA: TGTGCCAGCAGCCTGACTAGCGGGAGACATGAGCAGTTCTTC.